This section outlines one TCR beta chain sequence together with its context. Its antigen is unknown. This specimen belongs to a study of identical twins. cDNA carried unique molecular identifiers, and a universal primer site was added by template switching. Each CDR3 protein gets one entry after TCRdb re-called the 5' RACE reads with MiXCR. This table has a few hundred thousand distinct CDR3 sequences, approximately 8.3% appearing once. V shed 5 bases and J shed 4 bases, with 15 bases lying between them. Germline V gene data show CDR1 as MNHEY and CDR2 as SMNVEV (reference sequence). The CDR3 loop spans 15 amino acids. Overall study findings and caveats: Models came in too low on out-of-frame TCR alpha sharing in monozygotic twins.

These data are also associated with another study on yellow fever vaccine responses in identical twins.

The sequenced sample consisted of CD8+ T cells sorted from blood. The TCR was taken from a woman under 30 in good health. The chain has TRBV27 and TRBJ2-1; weak D call: TRBD2 (6 bases). The CDR3 sequence is CASSPPASAYNEQFF. For the CDR3, the DNA is TGTGCCAGCAGTCCCCCCGCTAGCGCGTACAATGAGCAGTTCTTC.